Sequencing of this TCR beta chain was carried out in a study of blood T cell repertoires in COVID-19. Patients of the Seattle cohort, enrolled during active infection, were followed longitudinally. Using immunoSEQ multiplex PCR, the repertoire was profiled, and TCRdb retains in-frame clones only, with some absent. The repertoire consists of 130,000 to 150,000 clones, with roughly 83% occurring once and the leading ten covering around 5%. V lost 2 bases, J lost 3 bases, and 12 bases lay in between. Germline CDR1 and CDR2: SGHDT and YYEEEE. The CDR3 has 15 residues. The rearrangement links TRBV5-6 to TRBJ1-5; tentative D call: TRBD1 (6 bases). Source material: peripheral blood. The sequence was obtained from a woman aged 65 to 85 with COVID-19, enrolled during active disease. CDR3 sequence (DNA): TGTGCCAGCAGCTTACAGGGCTTGATCAATCAGCCCCAGCATTTT. Translating it yields CASSLQGLINQPQHF. The variable domain in full, completed from reference TRBV5-6 and TRBJ1-5, reads DAGVTQSPTHLIKTRGQQVTLRCSPKSGHDTVSWYQQALGQGPQFIFQYYEEEERQRGNFPDRFSGHQFPNYSSELNVNALLLGDSALYLCASSLQGLINQPQHFGDGTRLSIL.